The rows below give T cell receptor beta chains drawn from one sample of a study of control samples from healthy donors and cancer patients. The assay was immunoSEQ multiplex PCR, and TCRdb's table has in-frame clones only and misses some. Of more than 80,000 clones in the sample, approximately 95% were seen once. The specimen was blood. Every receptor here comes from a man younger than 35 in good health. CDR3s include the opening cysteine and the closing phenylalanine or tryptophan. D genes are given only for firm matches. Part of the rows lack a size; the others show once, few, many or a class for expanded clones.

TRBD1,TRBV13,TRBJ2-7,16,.,CASSLTTGDFPYEQYF,TGTGCCAGCAGCTTAACTACAGGGGATTTTCCCTACGAGCAGTACTTC
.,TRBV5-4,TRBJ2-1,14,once,CASSLNGRYNEQFF,TGTGCCAGCAGCTTGAACGGACGCTACAATGAGCAGTTCTTC
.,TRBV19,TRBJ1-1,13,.,CASSALRGVKAFF,TGTGCCAGTAGTGCTCTCCGGGGGGTAAAAGCTTTCTTT
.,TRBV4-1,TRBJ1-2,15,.,CASSQDAKANYGYTF,TGCGCCAGCAGCCAAGATGCAAAGGCGAACTATGGCTACACCTTC
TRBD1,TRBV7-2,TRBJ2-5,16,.,CASSFGTGIRGETQYF,TGTGCCAGCAGCTTCGGGACAGGGATTAGAGGAGAGACCCAGTACTTC
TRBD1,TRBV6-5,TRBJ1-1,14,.,CASRPNLQGAEAFF,TGTGCCAGCAGACCAAACTTACAGGGGGCTGAAGCTTTCTTT
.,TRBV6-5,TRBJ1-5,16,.,CASSYSILASHQPQHF,TGTGCCAGCAGTTACTCGATTTTAGCCAGTCATCAGCCCCAGCATTTT
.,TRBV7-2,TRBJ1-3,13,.,CASSFTTGDTIYF,TGTGCCAGCAGCTTCACTACTGGGGACACCATATATTTT
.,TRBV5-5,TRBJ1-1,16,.,CASSLAVGRVNTEAFF,TGTGCCAGCAGTCTGGCGGTGGGGAGGGTGAACACTGAAGCTTTCTTT
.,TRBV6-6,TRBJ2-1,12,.,CASSLKYNEQFF,TGTGCCAGCAGCCTAAAGTACAATGAGCAGTTCTTC
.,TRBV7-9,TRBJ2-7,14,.,CASSNAGNSYEQYF,TGTGCCAGCAGTAACGCCGGGAACTCCTACGAGCAGTACTTC
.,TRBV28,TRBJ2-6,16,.,CASSFFRGSGANVLTF,TGTGCCAGCAGTTTCTTCAGGGGCTCTGGGGCCAACGTCCTGACTTTC
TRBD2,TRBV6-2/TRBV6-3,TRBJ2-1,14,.,CASSPSGSYNEQFF,TGTGCCAGCAGCCCTAGCGGGTCGTACAATGAGCAGTTCTTC
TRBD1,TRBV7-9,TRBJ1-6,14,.,CASSFGTAHSPLHF,TGTGCCAGCAGCTTCGGGACAGCGCATTCACCCCTCCACTTT
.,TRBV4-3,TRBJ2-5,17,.,CASSQVGPTGGPETQYF,TGCGCCAGCAGCCAAGTAGGGCCTACGGGGGGCCCAGAGACCCAGTACTTC
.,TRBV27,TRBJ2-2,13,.,CASSLFNTGELFF,TGTGCCAGCAGTTTATTTAACACCGGGGAGCTGTTTTTT
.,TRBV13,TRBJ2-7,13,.,CASSPQGSYEQYF,TGTGCCAGCAGCCCCCAGGGTTCCTACGAGCAGTACTTC
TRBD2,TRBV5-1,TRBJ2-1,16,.,CASSPILAGVSDEQFF,TGCGCCAGCAGCCCCATTCTAGCGGGAGTTTCGGATGAGCAGTTCTTC
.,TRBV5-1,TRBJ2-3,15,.,CASSLVGSGSDTQYF,TGCGCCAGCAGCTTGGTGGGGTCTGGGTCAGATACGCAGTATTTT
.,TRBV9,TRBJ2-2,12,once,CASSVEPGELFF,TGTGCCAGCAGCGTAGAACCCGGGGAGCTGTTTTTT
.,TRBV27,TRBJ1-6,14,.,CASSKGWHNSPLHF,TGTGCCAGCAGCAAAGGGTGGCATAATTCACCCCTCCACTTT
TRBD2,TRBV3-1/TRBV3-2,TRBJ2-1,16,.,CASSRSGTSSYNEQFF,TGTGCCAGCAGCCGATCCGGGACTAGTTCCTACAATGAGCAGTTCTTC
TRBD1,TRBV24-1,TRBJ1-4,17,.,CATSPFSGTGGGEKLFF,TGTGCCACCAGTCCTTTTTCCGGGACAGGGGGTGGTGAAAAACTGTTTTTT
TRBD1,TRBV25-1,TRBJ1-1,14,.,CASSARTGWTEAFF,TGTGCCAGCAGTGCCCGGACAGGGTGGACTGAAGCTTTCTTT
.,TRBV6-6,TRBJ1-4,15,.,CASSYVDSNNEKLFF,TGTGCCAGCAGTTACGTGGACAGTAATAATGAAAAACTGTTTTTT
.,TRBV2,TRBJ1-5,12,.,CASNGGAGPQHF,TGTGCCAGCAATGGTGGAGCCGGGCCCCAGCATTTT
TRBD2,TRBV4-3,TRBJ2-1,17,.,CASSHLGGLAGLDEQFF,TGCGCCAGCAGCCACCTGGGGGGGCTAGCGGGTCTCGATGAGCAGTTCTTC
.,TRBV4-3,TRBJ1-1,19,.,CASSLKTFPALDSNTEAFF,TGCGCCAGCTCCCTAAAAACGTTCCCGGCTTTAGATTCGAACACTGAAGCTTTCTTT
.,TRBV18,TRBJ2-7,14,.,CASSPRGWFYEQYF,TGTGCCAGCTCACCACGGGGGTGGTTCTACGAGCAGTACTTC
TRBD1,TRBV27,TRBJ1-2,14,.,CASRRATGTDGYTF,TGTGCCAGCAGGAGGGCGACAGGGACCGATGGCTACACCTTC
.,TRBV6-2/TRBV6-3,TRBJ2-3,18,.,CASSYTPVGRTRTDTQYF,TGTGCCAGCAGTTACACCCCGGTGGGTAGGACCAGGACAGATACGCAGTATTTT
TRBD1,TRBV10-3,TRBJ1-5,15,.,CAISGQGLGNQPQHF,TGTGCCATCAGCGGACAGGGGTTGGGCAATCAGCCCCAGCATTTT
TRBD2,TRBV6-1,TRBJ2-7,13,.,CATKTSGSYEQYF,TGTGCCACCAAGACTAGCGGCTCCTACGAGCAGTACTTC
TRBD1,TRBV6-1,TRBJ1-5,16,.,CASSGTGGHSNQPQHF,TGTGCCAGCAGTGGTACAGGGGGCCATAGCAATCAGCCCCAGCATTTT
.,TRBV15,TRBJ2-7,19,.,CATSRDYLEVRESTYEQYF,TGTGCCACCAGCAGAGATTATTTGGAGGTGCGGGAATCCACCTACGAGCAGTACTTC
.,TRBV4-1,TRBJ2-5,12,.,CASSQPTETQYF,TGCGCCAGCAGCCAGCCAACAGAGACCCAGTACTTC
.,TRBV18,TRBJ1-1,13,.,CASSEGRNTEAFF,TGTGCCAGCTCAGAGGGGAGGAACACTGAAGCTTTCTTT
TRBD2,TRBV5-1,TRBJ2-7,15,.,CASSLVSGGDYEQYF,TGCGCCAGCAGCTTGGTGAGCGGGGGGGACTACGAGCAGTACTTC
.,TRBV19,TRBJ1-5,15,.,CASSRDGYSNQPQHF,TGTGCCAGTAGCAGAGACGGCTATAGCAATCAGCCCCAGCATTTT
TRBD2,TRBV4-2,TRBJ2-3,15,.,CASSQQTTSADTQYF,TGTGCCAGCAGCCAACAAACGACTAGCGCAGATACGCAGTATTTT
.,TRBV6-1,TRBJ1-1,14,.,CASSEAVYNTEAFF,TGTGCCAGCAGTGAAGCGGTCTACAACACTGAAGCTTTCTTT
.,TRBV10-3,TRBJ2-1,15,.,CAITIGPNSYNEQFF,TGTGCCATCACTATCGGGCCGAATTCCTACAATGAGCAGTTCTTC
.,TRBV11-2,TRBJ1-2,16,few,CASSLTPGDHNYGYTF,TGTGCCAGCAGCTTAACTCCAGGGGACCATAACTATGGCTACACCTTC
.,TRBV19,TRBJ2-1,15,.,CASSVDSGSYNEQFF,TGTGCCAGTAGTGTCGACAGCGGCTCCTACAATGAGCAGTTCTTC
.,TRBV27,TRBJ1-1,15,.,CASSEEWGRFTEAFF,TGTGCCAGCAGTGAGGAGTGGGGGAGATTCACTGAAGCTTTCTTT
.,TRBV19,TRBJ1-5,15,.,CASSPPLRGHQPQHF,TGTGCCAGTAGTCCCCCACTCAGGGGTCACCAGCCCCAGCATTTT
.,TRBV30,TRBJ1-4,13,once,CAWKTATNEKLFF,TGTGCCTGGAAGACTGCAACTAATGAAAAACTGTTTTTT
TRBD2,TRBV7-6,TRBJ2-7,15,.,CASSFRSGLAYEQYF,TGTGCCAGCAGCTTCCGTTCGGGACTAGCGTACGAGCAGTACTTC
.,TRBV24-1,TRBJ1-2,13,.,CATRAPGGDGYTF,TGTGCCACCAGGGCGCCGGGCGGGGATGGCTACACCTTC
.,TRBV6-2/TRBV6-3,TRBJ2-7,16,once,CASSYLPLGNGYEQYF,TGTGCCAGCAGTTACCTCCCGCTCGGGAACGGGTACGAGCAGTACTTC
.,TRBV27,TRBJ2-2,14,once,CASSLFGETGELFF,TGTGCCAGCAGTTTATTCGGGGAGACCGGGGAGCTGTTTTTT
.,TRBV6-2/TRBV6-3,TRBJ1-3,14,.,CASSSTVLLNTIYF,TGTGCCAGCAGCTCCACGGTTCTACTTAACACCATATATTTT
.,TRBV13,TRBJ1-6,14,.,CASSLGEPFSPLHF,TGTGCCAGCAGCTTAGGAGAGCCCTTCTCACCCCTCCACTTT
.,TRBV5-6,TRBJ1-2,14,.,CASSLLDTNYGYTF,TGTGCCAGCAGCTTGCTCGATACTAACTATGGCTACACCTTC
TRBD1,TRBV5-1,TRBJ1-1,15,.,CASSWGQGFNTEAFF,TGCGCCAGCAGCTGGGGACAGGGGTTCAACACTGAAGCTTTCTTT
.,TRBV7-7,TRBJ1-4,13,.,CASSSGGGEKLFF,TGTGCTAGCAGCTCCGGGGGCGGTGAAAAACTGTTTTTT
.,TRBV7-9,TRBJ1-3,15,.,CASSLDGTSGNTIYF,TGTGCCAGCAGCTTAGATGGGACCTCTGGAAACACCATATATTTT
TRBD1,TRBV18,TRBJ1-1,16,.,CASSLQGQGATGEAFF,TGTGCCAGCTCACTACAGGGACAGGGGGCGACGGGTGAAGCTTTCTTT
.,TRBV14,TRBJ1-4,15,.,CASSQWGKQNEKLFF,TGTGCCAGCAGCCAATGGGGAAAGCAAAATGAAAAACTGTTTTTT